This T cell receptor beta chain is drawn from a study of CD8 T cells in ankylosing spondylitis. General study points: Reports say disease-linked clones showed up significantly more in matched ankylosing spondylitis synovial fluid. Blood of patients with ankylosing spondylitis appeared to be characterized by a TCR beta motif of eight highly homologous variants.

The CDR3 loop spans 14 amino acids. The J segment lost 4 bases and the V segment lost 2 bases, leaving 0 bases of the junction unmatched. The germline V gene encodes CDR1 MGHDK and CDR2 SYGVNS. TCRdb redid the calling of the 5' RACE reads with MiXCR, one entry per CDR3 protein. This sample has fewer than 550,000 distinct CDR3 sequences, with roughly 5.3% found just once. This clonotype has only a few counts. Its antigen is not identified. The sample taken for sequencing was blood, either unsorted or a sorted T cell fraction (not recorded which). The chain uses TRBV25-1 and TRBJ2-5; 11 bases are shared with TRBD2. The TCR originated in a male donor with ankylosing spondylitis. The CDR3 DNA follows: TGTGCCAGCAGTGAACTAGCGGGGGGAGAGACCCAGTACTTC. This codes for CASSELAGGETQYF.